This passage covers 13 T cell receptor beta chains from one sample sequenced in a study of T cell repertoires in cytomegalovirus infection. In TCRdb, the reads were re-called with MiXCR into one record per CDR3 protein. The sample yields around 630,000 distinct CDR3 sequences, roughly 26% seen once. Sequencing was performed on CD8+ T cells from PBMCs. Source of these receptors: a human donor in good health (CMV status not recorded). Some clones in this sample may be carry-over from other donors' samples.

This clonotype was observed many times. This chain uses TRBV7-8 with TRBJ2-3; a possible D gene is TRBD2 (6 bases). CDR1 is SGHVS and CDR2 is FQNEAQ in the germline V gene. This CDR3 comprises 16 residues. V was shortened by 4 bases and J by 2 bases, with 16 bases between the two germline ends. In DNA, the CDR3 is TGTGCCAGCAGCTCCGTCGGGAGAGGCCTCACAGATACGCAGTATTTT. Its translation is CASSSVGRGLTDTQYF.

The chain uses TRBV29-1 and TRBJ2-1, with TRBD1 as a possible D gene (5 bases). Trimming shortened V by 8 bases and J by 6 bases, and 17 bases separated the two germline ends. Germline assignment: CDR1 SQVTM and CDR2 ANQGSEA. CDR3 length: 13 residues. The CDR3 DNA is TGCAGCAAGCAGGGCAAGTTCGGCAATGAGCAGTTCTTC. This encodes CSKQGKFGNEQFF.

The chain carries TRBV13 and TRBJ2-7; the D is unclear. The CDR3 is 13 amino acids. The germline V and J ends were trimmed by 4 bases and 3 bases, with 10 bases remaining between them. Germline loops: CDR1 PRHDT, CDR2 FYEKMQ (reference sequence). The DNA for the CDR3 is TGTGCCAGCAGCTCCTACCCGAGCTACGAGCAGTACGTC. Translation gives CASSSYPSYEQYV.

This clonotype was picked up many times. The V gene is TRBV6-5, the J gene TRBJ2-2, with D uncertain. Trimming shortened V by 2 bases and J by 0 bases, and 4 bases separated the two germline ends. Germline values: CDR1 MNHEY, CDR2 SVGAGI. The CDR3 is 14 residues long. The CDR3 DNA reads TGTGCCAGCAGTTACGACGCGAACACCGGGGAGCTGTTTTTT. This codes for CASSYDANTGELFF.

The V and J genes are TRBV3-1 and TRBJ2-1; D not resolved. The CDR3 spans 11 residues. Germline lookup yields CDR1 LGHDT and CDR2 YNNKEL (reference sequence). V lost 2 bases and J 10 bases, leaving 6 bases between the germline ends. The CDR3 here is CASSQPPEQFF. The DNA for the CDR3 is TGTGCCAGCAGCCAACCCCCCGAGCAGTTCTTC.

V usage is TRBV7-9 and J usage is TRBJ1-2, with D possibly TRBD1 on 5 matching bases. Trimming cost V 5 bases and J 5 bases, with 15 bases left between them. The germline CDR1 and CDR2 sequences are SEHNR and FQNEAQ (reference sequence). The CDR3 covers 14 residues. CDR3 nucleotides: TGTGCCAGCAGCCCAAAGGACAAGTTATATGGCTACACCTTC. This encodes CASSPKDKLYGYTF.

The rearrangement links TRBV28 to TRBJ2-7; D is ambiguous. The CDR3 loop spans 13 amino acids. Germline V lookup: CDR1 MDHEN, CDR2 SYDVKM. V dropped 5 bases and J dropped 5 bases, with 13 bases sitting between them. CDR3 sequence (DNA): TGTGCCAGCAGTCTGTCCTTGGCCCACGAGCAGTACGTC. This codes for CASSLSLAHEQYV.

The CDR3 DNA is TGCAGTGCTAGGGATAGTGCGGGGGACACCTACAATGAGCAGTTCTTC. Encoded protein: CSARDSAGDTYNEQFF. The chain has TRBV20-1 and TRBJ2-1; maybe TRBD2 (7 bases). CDR3 length equals 16 residues. CDR1 and CDR2 (germline): DFQATT, SNEGSKA (reference sequence). V was shortened by 3 bases and J by 2 bases, with 17 bases between the two germline ends.

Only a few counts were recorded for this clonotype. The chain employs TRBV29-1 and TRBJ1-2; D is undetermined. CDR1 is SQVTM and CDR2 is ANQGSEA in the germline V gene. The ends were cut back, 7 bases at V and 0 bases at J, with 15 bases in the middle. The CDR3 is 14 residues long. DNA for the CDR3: TGCAGCGCCTCGACGGACCCAGCTAACTATGGCTACACCTTC. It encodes CSASTDPANYGYTF.

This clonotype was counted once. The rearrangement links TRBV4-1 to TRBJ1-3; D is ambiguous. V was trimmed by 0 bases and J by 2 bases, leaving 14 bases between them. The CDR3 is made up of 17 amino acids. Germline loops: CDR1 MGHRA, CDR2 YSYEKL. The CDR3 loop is CASSQDWHGDPGNTIYF. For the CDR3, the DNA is TGCGCCAGCAGCCAAGACTGGCATGGGGATCCTGGAAACACCATATATTTT.

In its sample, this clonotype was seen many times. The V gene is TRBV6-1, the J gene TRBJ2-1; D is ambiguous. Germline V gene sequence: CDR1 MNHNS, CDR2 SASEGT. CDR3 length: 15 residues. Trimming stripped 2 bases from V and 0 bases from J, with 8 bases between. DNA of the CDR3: TGTGCCAGCAGTGAACTGATGGGCTCCTACAATGAGCAGTTCTTC. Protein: CASSELMGSYNEQFF.

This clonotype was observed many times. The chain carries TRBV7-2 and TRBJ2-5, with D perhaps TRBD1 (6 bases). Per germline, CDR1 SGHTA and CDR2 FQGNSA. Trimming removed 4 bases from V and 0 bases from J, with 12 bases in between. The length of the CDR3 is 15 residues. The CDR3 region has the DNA TGTGCCAGCAGCTCAGGACAGCAGTACCAAGAGACCCAGTACTTC. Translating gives CASSSGQQYQETQYF.

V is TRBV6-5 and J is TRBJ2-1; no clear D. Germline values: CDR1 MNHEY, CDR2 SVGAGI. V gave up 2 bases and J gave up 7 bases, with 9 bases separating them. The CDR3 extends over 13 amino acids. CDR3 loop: CASSYVGLNEQFF. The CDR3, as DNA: TGTGCCAGCAGTTACGTTGGTCTGAATGAGCAGTTCTTC.